Sequencing of this TCR beta chain was carried out in a study of blood T cells in healthy people across ages. The CDR3 length is 13 residues. Trimming shortened V by 6 bases and J by 5 bases, and 14 bases separated the two germline ends. Germline V lookup: CDR1 LNHDA, CDR2 SQIVND (reference sequence). Together with a sample-barcoded 5' primer, a J-beta primer mix was included in a second PCR lasting about 6 to 11 cycles. Any given sample supplied a minimum of 3 million CDR3-containing paired-end reads. TCRdb fed the 5' RACE reads into MiXCR, producing one record per CDR3 protein. This repertoire shows about 760,000 distinct CDR3 sequences, roughly three fifths found once; its top ten account for 20% to 30%. A few counts support this clonotype.

The chain joins TRBV19 to TRBJ2-7; tentative D call: TRBD1 (6 bases). This TCR was sampled from a man aged 35-49 years in good health. The material sequenced was blood. CDR3 protein: CASRGQLPNEQYF. The CDR3 nucleotides are TGTGCCAGTAGAGGACAGCTACCTAACGAGCAGTACTTC.